This T cell receptor beta chain was documented in a study of blood T cell repertoires in COVID-19. TCRdb keeps only in-frame clones here, not all; method: immunoSEQ multiplex PCR. Of a few hundred thousand clones in the sample, roughly nine tenths were seen once. This clone was found once. Compared with germline, one end of the junction differs, possibly owing to a read error. Seattle's enrolled individuals joined amid active infection and were then monitored longitudinally. The source material was peripheral blood. The source of this sequence is a woman in her twenties or thirties with COVID-19, enrolled during active disease.

The CDR3 DNA follows: TGTGCCAGCAGTTACAAGGACAGGGTGTTGTCTGAAAACACCATATATTTT. Translation: CASSYKDRVLSENTIYF. The rearrangement uses TRBV6-7 and TRBJ1-3; 8 nucleotides align to TRBD1. TRBV6-7 is treated as an ORF (open reading frame) with a function not yet certain. This CDR3 is built from 17 residues.